The 23 T cell receptor beta chains below were found in one sample sequenced in a study of CD8 T cells in ankylosing spondylitis (dated by TCRdb to about 2017). The protocol used for the library was 5' RACE. The run used an Illumina HiSeq 2500. TCRdb reprocessing: public reads trimmed at Q25 with fastp, clones called with MiXCR, in-frame beta chains kept. Every CDR3 protein is listed once, alongside the most common genes and DNA of its rows. This sample comprises about 110,000 distinct CDR3 sequences, approximately 25% of them detected only once. Of the sample, roughly an eighth is held by the ten largest clones. Sample: synovial fluid, either unsorted or a sorted T cell fraction (not recorded which). The source is a male donor with ankylosing spondylitis.

This clonotype was seen at least ten times. The chain employs TRBV6-1 and TRBJ1-2, with 7 bases matching TRBD1. CDR3 length equals 14 residues. In germline, CDR1 is MNHNS, CDR2 SASEGT. Trimming took 1 base from V and 4 from J; bases not matched to a gene: 3. DNA for the CDR3: TGTGCCAGCAGTGAAGAGACAGGGACCTATGGCTACACCTTC. The encoded protein is CASSEETGTYGYTF.

This clonotype was picked up a small number of times. The V and J genes are TRBV20-1 and TRBJ2-3, with TRBD1 identical over 7 bases. Per germline, CDR1 DFQATT and CDR2 SNEGSKA (reference sequence). V was clipped by 4 bases and J by 3 bases; unmatched bases: 1. The CDR3 spans 12 residues. The CDR3 loop is CSATTGTDTQYF. CDR3 in DNA: TGCAGTGCTACGACAGGGACAGATACGCAGTATTTT.

The chain recombines TRBV5-4 with TRBJ2-2, with D possibly being TRBD1 (6 bases). The CDR3 has 15 amino acids. V lost 4 bases and J 0 bases, leaving 10 bases between the germline ends. Germline V gives CDR1 SGHNT, CDR2 YYREEE (reference sequence). CDR3 DNA sequence: TGTGCCAGCAGCCCCGGGACACCGAACACCGGGGAGCTGTTTTTT. Amino acids: CASSPGTPNTGELFF.

This clonotype was seen at least ten times. The V and J genes are TRBV13 and TRBJ1-1; 7 nucleotides line up with TRBD1. The CDR3 is made up of 13 amino acids. CDR1 is PRHDT, CDR2 FYEKMQ, per germline (reference sequence). With 2 bases clipped from V and 7 bases from J, the junction kept 4 bases outside the gene matches. The CDR3 sequence: CASSLTGDSEAFF. The CDR3 region has the DNA TGTGCCAGCAGCTTAACAGGGGACAGTGAAGCTTTCTTT.

This clonotype was seen a handful of times. The chain carries TRBV20-1 and TRBJ2-3; D gene ambiguous. The germline CDR1 and CDR2 sequences are DFQATT and SNEGSKA (reference sequence). V lost 6 bases and J lost 2, with 15 bases in between. This CDR3 is built from 14 residues. The CDR3 is CSAPLNRATDTQYF. CDR3 sequence (DNA): TGCAGTGCGCCACTCAACCGGGCCACAGATACGCAGTATTTT.

This clonotype was counted many times. The chain carries TRBV27 and TRBJ1-6; the D is unclear. This CDR3 comprises 16 residues. Between the trimmed V and J ends, which lost 3 bases and 8 bases, there was a span of 17 bases. CDR1 MNHEY and CDR2 SMNVEV come from the germline V gene (reference sequence). CDR3 region: CASSFDSEHIDSPLHF. The CDR3 nucleotides read TGTGCCAGCAGTTTCGATTCTGAACACATTGATTCACCCCTCCACTTT.

This chain joins TRBV5-6 and TRBJ1-5; TRBD1 might be the D (5 bases). Germline V gene data show CDR1 as SGHDT and CDR2 as YYEEEE. This CDR3 has 17 amino acids. V was clipped by 1 base and J by 0 bases, with 14 bases between them. The CDR3, as DNA: TGTGCCAGCAGCTTGTTCGGGGCGGTTGATAGCAATCAGCCCCAGCATTTT. Translation: CASSLFGAVDSNQPQHF.

The chain employs TRBV20-1 and TRBJ2-5; 10 bases line up with TRBD2. With 5 bases clipped from V and 5 bases from J, the junction kept 8 bases outside the gene matches. Looked up from germline, CDR1 is DFQATT and CDR2 is SNEGSKA (reference sequence). The CDR3 loop spans 14 amino acids. The CDR3 spells CSAPRASGSETQYF. The CDR3 nucleotides read TGCAGTGCTCCCCGGGCTAGCGGGAGCGAGACCCAGTACTTC.

This clonotype came up many times. V and J are TRBV28 and TRBJ2-1, with 9 bases identical to TRBD2. CDR1 MDHEN and CDR2 SYDVKM come from the germline V gene. This CDR3 spans 16 amino acids. The V segment lost 4 bases and the J segment 4 bases; nucleotides outside the gene matches: 8. The CDR3 bases are TGTGCCAGCAGTTACCCGGGCGGGGGGGTTTACAATGAGCAGTTCTTC. Protein sequence: CASSYPGGGVYNEQFF.

This clonotype appeared a few times. The chain is built from TRBV6-1 and TRBJ1-2; the D is unclear. V gave up 4 bases and J gave up 4 bases, with 13 bases separating them. Germline V gene lookup returns CDR1 MNHNS and CDR2 SASEGT. The length of the CDR3 is 14 residues. CDR3 coding DNA: TGTGCCAGCAGTGGTAGCCACTTTTTCTATGGCTACACCTTC. It specifies CASSGSHFFYGYTF.

In DNA, the CDR3 is TGTGCCAGCAGCTTAACCCTAGGGACTGAAGCTTTCTTT. Amino acids: CASSLTLGTEAFF. This chain joins TRBV7-9 and TRBJ1-1; D is unclear. CDR3 length equals 13 residues. Germline loops: CDR1 SEHNR, CDR2 FQNEAQ (reference sequence). V lost 2 bases and J lost 5, with 9 bases in between.

This clonotype occurred a few times. The gene calls are TRBV6-5 and TRBJ2-6; 7 nucleotides align to TRBD1. Germline V lookup: CDR1 MNHEY, CDR2 SVGAGI. The CDR3 spans 17 residues. V trimming: 3 bases; J trimming: 0 bases; junction bases outside the gene matches: 5. The CDR3 loop is CASSYGDSLSGANVLTF. CDR3 sequence (DNA): TGTGCCAGCAGTTATGGGGACAGTCTCTCTGGGGCCAACGTCCTGACTTTC.

This clonotype was observed many times. This rearrangement joins TRBV4-2 to TRBJ2-5; 7 bases match TRBD1. The CDR3 spans 15 residues. Looked up from germline, CDR1 is LGHNA and CDR2 is YNFKEQ. Trimming removed 4 bases from V and 3 bases from J; junction bases left unmatched: 8. The DNA for the CDR3 is TGTGCCAGCAGCCCAAGATCGGGGACAGAAGAGACCCAGTACTTC. It yields the protein CASSPRSGTEETQYF.

This clonotype was detected once. V gene TRBV10-3 combines with J gene TRBJ2-1; 11 bases are shared with TRBD2. CDR1 and CDR2 (germline): ENHRY, SYGVKD. This CDR3 has 15 amino acids. After removal of 5 bases from V and 15 bases from J, the junction contained 15 bases not matched to a gene. The CDR3 protein is CAISTSGSFNERLFF. The CDR3 coding sequence is TGTGCCATCAGTACTAGCGGGAGCTTCAACGAAAGACTGTTCTTC.

The V call is TRBV7-2, the J call TRBJ2-3, with D perhaps matching TRBD2 (6 bases). Germline values: CDR1 SGHTA, CDR2 FQGNSA. The CDR3 has 14 amino acids. V gave up 5 bases and J gave up 4 bases, with 13 bases separating them. CDR3: CASSPRLVSDTQYF. The CDR3, as DNA: TGTGCCAGCAGCCCTCGACTAGTTTCAGATACGCAGTATTTT.

This clonotype was found once. This sequence joins TRBV3-1 and TRBJ2-1, with D tentatively TRBD1 (5 bases). Trimming took off 0 bases at V and 3 bases at J, with 9 bases between the two ends. Germline CDR1 is LGHDT and CDR2 is YNNKEL (reference sequence). The CDR3 sequence is 15 residues long. CDR3 sequence: CASSQDWGSYNEQFF. The CDR3 DNA is TGTGCCAGCAGCCAAGATTGGGGCAGCTACAATGAGCAGTTCTTC.

DNA for the CDR3: TGCGCCAGCAGCTATCTTGGACAGAACTATGGCTACACCTTC. Translating gives CASSYLGQNYGYTF. The V gene is TRBV5-1, the J gene TRBJ1-2; tentative D call: TRBD1 (6 bases). Trimming took off 3 bases at V and 2 bases at J, with 11 bases between the two ends. CDR1 and CDR2 from the germline V gene are SGHRS and YFSETQ. The CDR3 totals 14 residues.

The chain has TRBV5-1 and TRBJ2-7; D ambiguous. CDR1 and CDR2 from the germline V gene are SGHRS and YFSETQ. V was trimmed by 4 bases and J by 0 bases, leaving 8 bases between them. The CDR3 has 13 residues. The DNA for the CDR3 is TGCGCCAGCAGCGACCAGGTCTCCTACGAGCAGTACTTC. Its protein product is CASSDQVSYEQYF.

Only a few counts were recorded for this clonotype. V is TRBV7-9 and J is TRBJ2-3; 13 positions agree with TRBD2. This CDR3 contains 17 residues. The V gene end was trimmed by 4 bases and the J gene end by 4 bases; junction bases not matched to a gene: 8. Germline CDR1 reads SEHNR; CDR2 reads FQNEAQ (reference sequence). The CDR3 reads CASSSWTSGSVSDTQYF. The CDR3 region has the DNA TGTGCCAGCAGCTCTTGGACTAGCGGGAGTGTGTCAGATACGCAGTATTTT. Variable domain in full (rest from reference TRBV7-9 and TRBJ2-3): DTGVSQNPRHKITKRGQNVTFRCDPISEHNRLYWYRQTLGQGPEFLTYFQNEAQLEKSRLLSDRFSAERPKGSFSTLEIQRTEQGDSAMYLCASSSWTSGSVSDTQYFGPGTRLTVL.

This clonotype was counted a few times. J is TRBJ2-3 and V is TRBV5-5; D gene ambiguous. Trimming removed 4 bases from V and 8 bases from J, with 20 bases in between. CDR3 length equals 15 residues. CDR1 is SGHKS, CDR2 YYEKEE, per germline (reference sequence). CDR3 in amino acids: CASSPSGPTSPTQYF. The CDR3 bases are TGTGCCAGCAGCCCGTCAGGACCCACAAGTCCTACGCAGTATTTT.

This clonotype occurred many times. This rearrangement joins TRBV20-1 to TRBJ1-2, with D perhaps matching TRBD1 (6 bases). The CDR3 sequence is 12 residues long. Per germline, CDR1 DFQATT and CDR2 SNEGSKA (reference sequence). V shed 6 bases and J shed 7 bases, with 15 bases lying between them. CDR3 loop: CSALLQGGGYTF. DNA for the CDR3: TGCAGTGCCCTACTACAGGGAGGTGGCTACACCTTC.

The V call is TRBV6-1, the J call TRBJ1-6; no definite D call. This CDR3 region has 13 residues. The V gene's germline CDR1 is MNHNS and CDR2 SASEGT. V lost 6 bases to trimming and J lost 7 bases, with 10 bases between them. In DNA form, the CDR3 reads TGTGCCAGCAGCGACGTTCCCAATTCACCCCTCCACTTT. Its protein product is CASSDVPNSPLHF.

The table lists this clonotype with a few counts. A much larger clone differs from this one at a single base, so this may be a read error. The genes are TRBV6-1 and TRBJ2-3, with 7 bases fitting TRBD1. The CDR3 totals 14 residues. J gave up 1 base and V 6 bases, and 4 bases lay outside the gene matches. Germline-derived CDR1 and CDR2 are MNHNS and SASEGT. The CDR3 DNA follows: TGTGCCAGCAGCGCCGGACAGGGCACAGATACGCAGTATTTT. Translation: CASSAGQGTDTQYF.